One and the same sample provided the 3 T cell receptor beta chains below, sequenced in a study of cytomegalovirus exposure and HLA in healthy donors (dated by TCRdb to about 2017). The library was generated by the immunoSEQ multiplex PCR assay. For the multiplex PCR, a mixture combining 60 forward primers for TCR Vbeta segments and 13 reverse primers for TCR Jbeta segments was used. Imported from immuneACCESS, the table was reduced by TCRdb to in-frame sequences with V and J called. These copies leave out some clones; in studies compared against another copy, an unresolved V gene accounts for under half, and the cause of the remainder is not known. This sample lists roughly 150,000 clones; 60% to 80% were detected once. The ten largest clones represent approximately 5% of the sample. Material for sequencing was PBMCs. The origin of the receptors is a man between 18 and 35 years old in good health and CMV-seropositive.

The chain recombines TRBV2 with TRBJ1-1, with D tentatively TRBD1 (6 bases). V lost 6 bases to trimming and J lost 1 base, with 12 bases between them. Germline CDR1 reads SNHLY; CDR2 reads FYNNEI. The CDR3 runs 14 residues. This CDR3 reads CASRLGGGNTEAFF. The CDR3 region has the DNA TGTGCCAGCAGGCTAGGGGGGGGGAACACTGAAGCTTTCTTT.

This clone was seen more than once but under ten times. Other DNA sequences in this specimen translate into the identical CDR3. V usage is TRBV6-1 and J usage is TRBJ2-2; perhaps TRBD1 as D (6 bases). The CDR3 runs to 14 residues. Germline CDR1 and CDR2: MNHNS and SASEGT. The germline V and J ends were trimmed by 6 bases and 3 bases, with 11 bases remaining between them. CDR3 loop: CASRTPGDTGELFF. The CDR3, as DNA: TGTGCCAGCAGAACCCCAGGGGACACCGGGGAGCTGTTTTTT.

The chain has TRBV2 and TRBJ1-1; the D gene is possibly TRBD1 (6 bases). CDR3 length equals 13 residues. Germline V gives CDR1 SNHLY, CDR2 FYNNEI. V gave up 6 bases and J gave up 1 base, with 9 bases separating them. CDR3 region: CASSLGANTEAFF. The CDR3 DNA reads as TGTGCCAGCAGCCTGGGGGCGAACACTGAAGCTTTCTTT.